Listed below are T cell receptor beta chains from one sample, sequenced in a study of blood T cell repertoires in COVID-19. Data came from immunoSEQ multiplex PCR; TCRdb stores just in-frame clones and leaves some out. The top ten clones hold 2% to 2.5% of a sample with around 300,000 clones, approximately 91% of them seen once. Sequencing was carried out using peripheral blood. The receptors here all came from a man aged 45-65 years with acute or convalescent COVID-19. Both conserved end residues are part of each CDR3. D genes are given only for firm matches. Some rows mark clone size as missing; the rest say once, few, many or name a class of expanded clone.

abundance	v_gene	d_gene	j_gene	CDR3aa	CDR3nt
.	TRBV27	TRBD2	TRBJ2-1	CASSGGGVGPPYNEQFF	TGTGCCAGCAGCGGGGGAGGGGTGGGCCCTCCCTACAATGAGCAGTTCTTC
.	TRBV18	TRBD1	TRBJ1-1	CASSQAGGETEAFF	TGTGCCAGCTCACAGGCAGGGGGCGAGACTGAAGCTTTCTTT
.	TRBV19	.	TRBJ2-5	CASSFRGETQYF	TGTGCCAGTAGTTTCCGGGGAGAGACCCAGTACTTC
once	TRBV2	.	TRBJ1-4	CASFGGLNEKLFF	TGTGCCAGCTTTGGTGGCCTCAATGAAAAACTGTTTTTT
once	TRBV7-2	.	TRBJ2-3	CASSPRPIRGDTQYF	TGTGCCAGCAGTCCAAGACCCATCAGAGGAGATACGCAGTATTTT
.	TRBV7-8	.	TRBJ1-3	CASSYYTGYGNTIYF	TGTGCCAGCAGCTATTACACAGGGTATGGAAACACCATATATTTT
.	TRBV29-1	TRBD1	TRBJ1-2	CSARQGSNYGYTF	TGCAGCGCTCGACAGGGATCTAACTATGGCTACACCTTC
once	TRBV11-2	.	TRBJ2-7	CASSLGRQEYEQYF	TGTGCCAGCAGCTTAGGACGACAGGAATACGAGCAGTACTTC
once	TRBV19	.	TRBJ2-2	CAIDRGFGTGELFF	TGTGCCATCGATAGGGGCTTTGGTACCGGGGAGCTGTTTTTT
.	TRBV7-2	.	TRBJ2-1	CASSGDSSEQFF	TGTGCCAGCAGCGGGGACTCAAGTGAGCAGTTCTTC
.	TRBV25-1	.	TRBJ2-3	CASSGLADTQYF	TGTGCCAGCAGTGGGTTAGCAGATACGCAGTATTTT
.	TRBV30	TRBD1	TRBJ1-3	CARSGTGVGNTIYF	TGTGCCCGATCCGGGACAGGGGTTGGAAACACCATATATTTT
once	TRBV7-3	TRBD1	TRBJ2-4	CASTTRGQGKDIQYF	TGTGCCAGCACCACCCGGGGACAGGGTAAGGACATTCAGTACTTC
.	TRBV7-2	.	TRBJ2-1	CASSPRGRPSEQFF	TGTGCCAGCAGCCCGCGAGGGAGGCCATCTGAGCAGTTCTTC
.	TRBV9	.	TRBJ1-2	CASSAPSPGYTF	TGTGCCAGCAGCGCCCCCTCCCCTGGCTACACCTTC
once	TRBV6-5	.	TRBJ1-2	CASGLGGYGYTF	TGTGCCAGCGGCTTGGGAGGATATGGCTACACCTTC
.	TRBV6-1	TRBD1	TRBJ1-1	CASSERQGNTEAFF	TGTGCCAGCAGTGAGCGACAGGGAAACACTGAAGCTTTCTTT
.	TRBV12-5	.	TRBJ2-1	CASGLTSDIRTIGEQFF	TGTGCTAGTGGTTTGACCTCCGACATAAGGACAATAGGTGAGCAGTTCTTC
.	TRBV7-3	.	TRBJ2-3	CASSSGTSTDTQYF	TGTGCCAGCAGCTCCGGGACTAGCACAGATACGCAGTATTTT
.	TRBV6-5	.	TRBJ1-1	CASSTRGGNTEAFF	TGTGCCAGCAGTACCCGGGGGGGGAACACTGAAGCTTTCTTT
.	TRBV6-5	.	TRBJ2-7	CASSQLTEPYEQYF	TGTGCCAGCAGCCAACTTACAGAACCCTACGAGCAGTACTTC
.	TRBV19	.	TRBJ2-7	CASSIMAKSEQYF	TGTGCCAGTAGTATAATGGCAAAATCCGAGCAGTACTTC
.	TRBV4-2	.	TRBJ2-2	CASSQDQTTTGTGELFF	TGTGCCAGCAGCCAAGATCAGACTACAACTGGCACCGGGGAGCTGTTTTTT
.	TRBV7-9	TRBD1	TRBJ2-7	CASSLVLTGSSYEQYF	TGTGCCAGCAGCTTAGTCCTGACAGGGAGCTCCTACGAGCAGTACTTC
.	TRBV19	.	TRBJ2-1	CASSYSGEQFF	TGTGCCAGTAGTTATAGCGGTGAGCAGTTCTTC